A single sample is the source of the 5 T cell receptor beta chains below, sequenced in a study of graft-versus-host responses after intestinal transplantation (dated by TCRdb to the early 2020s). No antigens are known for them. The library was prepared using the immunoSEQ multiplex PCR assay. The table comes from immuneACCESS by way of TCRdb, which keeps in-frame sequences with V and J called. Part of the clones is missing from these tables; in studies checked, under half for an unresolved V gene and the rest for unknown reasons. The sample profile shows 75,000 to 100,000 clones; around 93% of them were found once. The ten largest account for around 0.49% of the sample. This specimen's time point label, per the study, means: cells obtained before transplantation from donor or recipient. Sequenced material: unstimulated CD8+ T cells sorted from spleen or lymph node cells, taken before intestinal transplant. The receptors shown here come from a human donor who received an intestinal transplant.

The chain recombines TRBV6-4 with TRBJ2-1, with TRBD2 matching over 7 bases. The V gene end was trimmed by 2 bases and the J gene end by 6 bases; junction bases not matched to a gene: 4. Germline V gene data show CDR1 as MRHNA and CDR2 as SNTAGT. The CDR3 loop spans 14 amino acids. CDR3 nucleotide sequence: TGTGCCAGCAGTGACCCTAGCGGTGTCAATGAGCAGTTCTTC. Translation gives CASSDPSGVNEQFF.

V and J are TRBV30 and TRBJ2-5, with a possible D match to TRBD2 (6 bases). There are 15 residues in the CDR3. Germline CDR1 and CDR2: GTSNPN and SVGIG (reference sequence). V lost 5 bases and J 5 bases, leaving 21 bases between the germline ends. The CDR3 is CAWGPLGGGEETQYF. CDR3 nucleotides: TGTGCCTGGGGGCCCTTGGGCGGCGGGGAGGAGACCCAGTACTTC.

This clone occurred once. The CDR3 nucleotides read TGTGCCAGCACCCCACTACCGGTCCACTCCTACAATGAGCAGTTCTTC. Protein: CASTPLPVHSYNEQFF. The chain combines TRBV14 with TRBJ2-1; D gene unclear. The CDR3 runs to 16 residues. Germline CDR1 is SGHDN and CDR2 is FVKESK. With 7 bases removed from V and 0 bases from J, the gap between germline ends came to 16 bases.

The CDR3: CASSLAPMGEKLFF. In nucleotides, the CDR3 is TGTGCCAGCAGCTTAGCCCCAATGGGCGAAAAACTGTTTTTT. This rearrangement joins TRBV7-6 to TRBJ1-4; no clear D. CDR3 length equals 14 residues. V was pared by 0 bases and J by 8 bases, with 10 bases between. Germline loops: CDR1 SGHVS, CDR2 FNYEAQ.

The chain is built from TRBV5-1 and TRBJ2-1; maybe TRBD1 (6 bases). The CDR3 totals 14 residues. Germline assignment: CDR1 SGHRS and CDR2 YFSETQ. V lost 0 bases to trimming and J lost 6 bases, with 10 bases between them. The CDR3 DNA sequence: TGCGCCAGCAGCTTGGCCGGACAGACCAATGAGCAGTTCTTC. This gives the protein CASSLAGQTNEQFF.